This TCR beta chain was recorded in a study of blood T cells in healthy people across ages. Together with a sample-barcoded 5' primer, a J-beta primer mix was included in a second PCR lasting roughly 6 to 12 cycles. TCRdb re-analysed the 5' RACE reads in MiXCR, keeping a single row per CDR3 protein. Seen here are fewer than 1,000,000 distinct CDR3 sequences, 40% to 50% observed once, and the top ten hold roughly 19%. The CDR3 is made up of 15 amino acids. The germline V gene has CDR1 DFQATT and CDR2 SNEGSKA (reference sequence). V lost 6 bases and J lost 3, with 19 bases in between. This clonotype was observed a single time.

The material sequenced was blood. The V and J genes are TRBV20-1 and TRBJ2-3, with a weak D call TRBD1 (8 bases). The sequence was obtained from a man aged 55 to 70 in good health. The CDR3 nucleotides are TGCAGTGCCAACGCAGGACAGGGAGGGACAGATACGCAGTATTTT. Its translation is CSANAGQGGTDTQYF.